This T cell receptor beta chain derives from a study of blood T cell repertoires in COVID-19. Assignment of participants to cohorts was predicated upon participant-reported clinical history. TCRdb's copy holds only in-frame clones and misses some; the assay was immunoSEQ multiplex PCR. This sample has some 190,000 clones, with 80% found just once. The CDR3 is made up of 15 amino acids. The J segment lost 0 bases and the V segment lost 6 bases, leaving 2 bases of the junction unmatched. The germline V gene has CDR1 MNHEY and CDR2 SVGAGI. This clonotype originated in a man in his 60s who had been exposed to COVID-19. The chain combines TRBV6-5 with TRBJ2-1, with TRBD2 matching 10 bases. The sequencing sample was made of PBMCs or T cells enriched from blood (not recorded which). CDR3 bases: TGTGCCAGCAGGATAGCGGGAGGCTCCTACAATGAGCAGTTCTTC. Translating it yields CASRIAGGSYNEQFF.